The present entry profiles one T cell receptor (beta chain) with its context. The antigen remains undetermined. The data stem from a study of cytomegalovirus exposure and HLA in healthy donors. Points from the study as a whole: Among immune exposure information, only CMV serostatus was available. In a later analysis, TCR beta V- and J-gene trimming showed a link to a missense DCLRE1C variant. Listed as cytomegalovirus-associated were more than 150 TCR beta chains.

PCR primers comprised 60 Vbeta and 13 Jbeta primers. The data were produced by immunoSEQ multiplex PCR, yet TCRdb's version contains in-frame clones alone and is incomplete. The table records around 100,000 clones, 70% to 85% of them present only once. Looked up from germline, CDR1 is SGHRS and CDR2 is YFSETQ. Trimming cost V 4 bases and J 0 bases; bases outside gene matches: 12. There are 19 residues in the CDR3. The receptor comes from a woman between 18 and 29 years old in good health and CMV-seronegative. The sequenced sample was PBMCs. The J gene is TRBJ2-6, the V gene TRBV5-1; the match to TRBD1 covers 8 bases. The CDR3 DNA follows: TGCGCCAGCAGCGCCTTACCACAGGGGGTTCCCTCTGGGGCCAACGTCCTGACTTTC. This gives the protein CASSALPQGVPSGANVLTF.